This T cell receptor beta chain was found in a study of shared clonotypes between healthy human individuals. Per the original data handling: Without quality scores, immunoSEQ junctional reads could not be filtered like full-length reads. Using immunoSEQ multiplex PCR, the repertoire was profiled, and TCRdb retains in-frame clones only, with some absent. V, J and clone size reflect that table, while D and trimming were determined from the DNA. Here the sample spans around 2,000,000 clones, roughly 95% being singletons. Naive CD8 cells lacked CD45RO, underwent positive selection for CCR7 and left out terminally differentiated effector memory CD45RA+ cells. Every one of the donors was a Caucasian adult that lived in Nashville, Tennessee. The sequencing sample was made of naive CD8+ T cells sorted from blood. This TCR came from a man aged 18 to 29 in good health.

The CDR3 region is CASSNGDRGSYEQYF. For the CDR3, the DNA is TGTGCCAGCTCCAATGGGGATCGGGGTTCCTACGAGCAGTACTTC. The chain has TRBV6-6 and TRBJ2-7; possible D gene TRBD2, 5 bases. The CDR3 sequence is 15 residues long. Germline loops: CDR1 MNHNY, CDR2 SVGAGI (reference sequence). V was cut by 8 bases and J by 1 base, with 18 bases left in between.